This T cell receptor beta chain was identified in a study of preoperative IRX-2 immunotherapy in early breast cancer. Documented treatment: preoperative locoregional IRX-2 cytokine immunotherapy. This phase Ib study tested locoregional IRX-2 cytokine immunotherapy given before surgery. Repertoires were generated with immunoSEQ multiplex PCR, while TCRdb's copy carries only in-frame clones and drops some. The sample yields approximately 25,000 clones, approximately 77% seen once. The germline V gene encodes CDR1 SGHNT and CDR2 YENEEA. The CDR3 is 15 residues long. Between the trimmed V and J ends, which lost 4 bases and 0 bases, there was a span of 10 bases.

The TCR was taken from a human donor with breast cancer. Sequenced material: lymph node tissue, taken after IRX-2 immunotherapy. This chain links TRBV11-3 with TRBJ1-3; D is uncertain. CDR3 nucleotides: TGTGCCAGCAGCTCAGGTTCGGGCTCTGGAAACACCATATATTTT. Translation: CASSSGSGSGNTIYF.